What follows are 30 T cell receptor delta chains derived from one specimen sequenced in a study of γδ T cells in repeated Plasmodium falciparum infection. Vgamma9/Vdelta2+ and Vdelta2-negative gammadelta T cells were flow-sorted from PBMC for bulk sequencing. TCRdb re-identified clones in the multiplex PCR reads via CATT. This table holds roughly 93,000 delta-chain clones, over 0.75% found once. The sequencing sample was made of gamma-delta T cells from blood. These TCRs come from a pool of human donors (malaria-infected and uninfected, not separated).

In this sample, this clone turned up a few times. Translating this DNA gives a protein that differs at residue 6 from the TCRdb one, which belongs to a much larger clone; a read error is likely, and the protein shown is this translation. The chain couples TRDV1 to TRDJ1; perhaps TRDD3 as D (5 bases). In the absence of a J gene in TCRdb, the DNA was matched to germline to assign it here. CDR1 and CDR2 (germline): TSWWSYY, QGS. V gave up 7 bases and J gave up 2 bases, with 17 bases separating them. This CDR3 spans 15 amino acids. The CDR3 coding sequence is TGTGCTCTTGACGGGCACTGGAAGTTTACCGATAAACTCATCTTT. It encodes CALDGHWKFTDKLIF.

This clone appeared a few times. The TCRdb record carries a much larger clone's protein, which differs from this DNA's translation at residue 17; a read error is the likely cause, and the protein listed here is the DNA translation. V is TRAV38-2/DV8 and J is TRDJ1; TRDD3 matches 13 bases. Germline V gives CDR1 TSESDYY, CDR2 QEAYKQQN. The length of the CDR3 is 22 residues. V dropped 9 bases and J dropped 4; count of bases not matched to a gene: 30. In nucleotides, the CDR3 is TGTGCTTCCTTCCTAGAAACCCATTACTGGGGGATACGCGTAGGGGGTCTCGATAAACTCATCTTT. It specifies CASFLETHYWGIRVGGLDKLIF.

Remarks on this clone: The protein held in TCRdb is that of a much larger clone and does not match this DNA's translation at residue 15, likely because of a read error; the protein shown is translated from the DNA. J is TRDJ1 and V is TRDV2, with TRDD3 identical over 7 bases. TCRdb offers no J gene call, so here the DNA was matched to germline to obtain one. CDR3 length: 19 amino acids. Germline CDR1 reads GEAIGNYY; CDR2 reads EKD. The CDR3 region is CACDLLDLGVPSYTNKLIF. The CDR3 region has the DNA TGTGCCTGTGACCTCTTGGACCTGGGGGTCCCATCGTACACCAATAAACTCATCTTT.

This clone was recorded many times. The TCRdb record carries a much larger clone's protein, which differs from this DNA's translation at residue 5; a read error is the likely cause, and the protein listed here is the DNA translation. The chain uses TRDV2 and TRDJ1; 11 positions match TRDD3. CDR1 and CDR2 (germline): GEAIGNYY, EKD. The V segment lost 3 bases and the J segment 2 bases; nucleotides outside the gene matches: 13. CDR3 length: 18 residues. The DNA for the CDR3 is TGTGCCTGTGACGCCCTAACCGTACTGGGGGATAGAACCGATAAACTCATCTTT. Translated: CACDALTVLGDRTDKLIF.

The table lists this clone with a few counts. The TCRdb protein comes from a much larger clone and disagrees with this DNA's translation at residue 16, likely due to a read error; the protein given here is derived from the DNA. DNA for the CDR3: TGTGCTCTTGGGGAAAGCCCCCTGTACTGGGGGTCTTCCGATAAACCCATCTTT. It is translated as CALGESPLYWGSSDKPIF. This rearrangement joins TRDV1 to TRDJ1, with 8 positions matching TRDD3. Germline CDR1 and CDR2: TSWWSYY and QGS. The CDR3 spans 18 residues.

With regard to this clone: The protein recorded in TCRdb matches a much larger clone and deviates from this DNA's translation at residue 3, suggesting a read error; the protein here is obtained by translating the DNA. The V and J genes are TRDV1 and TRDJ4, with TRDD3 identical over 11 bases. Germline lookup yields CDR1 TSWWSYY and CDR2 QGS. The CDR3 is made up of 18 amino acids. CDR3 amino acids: CARGEKIQLGDKARPLIF. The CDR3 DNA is TGTGCTCGTGGGGAAAAGATTCAACTGGGGGATAAGGCCAGACCCCTGATCTTT.

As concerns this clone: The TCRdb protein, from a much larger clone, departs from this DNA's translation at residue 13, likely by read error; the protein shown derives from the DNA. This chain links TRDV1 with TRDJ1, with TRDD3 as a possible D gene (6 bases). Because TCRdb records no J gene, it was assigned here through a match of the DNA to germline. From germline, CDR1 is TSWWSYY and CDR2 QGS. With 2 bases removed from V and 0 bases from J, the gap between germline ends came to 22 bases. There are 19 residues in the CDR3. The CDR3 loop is CALGERSRPTGMHTDKLIF. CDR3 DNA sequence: TGTGCTCTTGGGGAAAGGAGTAGACCTACTGGGATGCACACCGATAAACTCATCTTT.

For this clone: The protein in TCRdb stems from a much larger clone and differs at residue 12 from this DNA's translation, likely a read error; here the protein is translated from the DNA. This CDR3 is CACDSRNPRRTGKLIF. CDR3 DNA sequence: TGTGCCTGTGACTCGCGTAACCCTAGGAGAACCGGTAAACTCATCTTT. The V and J genes are TRDV2 and TRDJ1, with D hard to call. The J gene is not listed in TCRdb, so it was assigned here from a DNA match to germline. This CDR3 has 16 amino acids. Per germline, CDR1 GEAIGNYY and CDR2 EKD.

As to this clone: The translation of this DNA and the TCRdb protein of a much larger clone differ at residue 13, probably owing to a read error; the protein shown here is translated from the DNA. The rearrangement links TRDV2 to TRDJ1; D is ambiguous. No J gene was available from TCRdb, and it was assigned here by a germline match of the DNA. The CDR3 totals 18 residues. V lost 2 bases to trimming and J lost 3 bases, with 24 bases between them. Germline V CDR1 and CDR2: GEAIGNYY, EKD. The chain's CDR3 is CACDKVWPFLSHADKLIF. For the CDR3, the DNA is TGTGCCTGTGACAAGGTGTGGCCGTTCTTATCCCACGCCGATAAACTCATCTTT.

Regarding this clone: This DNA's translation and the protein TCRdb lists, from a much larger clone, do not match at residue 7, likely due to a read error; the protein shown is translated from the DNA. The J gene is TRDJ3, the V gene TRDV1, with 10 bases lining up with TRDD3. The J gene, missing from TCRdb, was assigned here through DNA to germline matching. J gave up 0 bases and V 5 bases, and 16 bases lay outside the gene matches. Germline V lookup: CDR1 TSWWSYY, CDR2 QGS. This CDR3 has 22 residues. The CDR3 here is CALGRTRGIRVSSSWDTRQMFF. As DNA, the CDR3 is TGTGCTCTTGGGCGAACGCGGGGGATACGCGTTTCGAGCTCCTGGGACACCCGACAGATGTTTTTC.

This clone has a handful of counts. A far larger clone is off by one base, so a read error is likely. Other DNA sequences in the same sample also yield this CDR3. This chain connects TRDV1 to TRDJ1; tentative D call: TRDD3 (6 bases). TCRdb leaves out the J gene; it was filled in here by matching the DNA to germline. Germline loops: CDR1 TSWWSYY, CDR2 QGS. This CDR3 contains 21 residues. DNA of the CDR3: TGCGCTCTTGGGGACCCACCAGCTGGGGCCTCCCCTTGCCAGTACACCGATAAACTCATCTTT. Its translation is CALGDPPAGASPCQYTDKLIF.

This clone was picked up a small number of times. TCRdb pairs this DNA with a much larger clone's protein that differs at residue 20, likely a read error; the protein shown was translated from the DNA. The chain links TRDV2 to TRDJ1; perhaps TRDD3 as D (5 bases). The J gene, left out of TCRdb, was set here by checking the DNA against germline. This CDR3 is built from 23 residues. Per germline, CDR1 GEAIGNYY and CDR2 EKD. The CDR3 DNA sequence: TGTGCCTGTGACACCGTTGGCCACGGCGGGGACTGGAACCATAAGGAGTACACCGATAGACTCATCTTT. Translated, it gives CACDTVGHGGDWNHKEYTDRLIF.

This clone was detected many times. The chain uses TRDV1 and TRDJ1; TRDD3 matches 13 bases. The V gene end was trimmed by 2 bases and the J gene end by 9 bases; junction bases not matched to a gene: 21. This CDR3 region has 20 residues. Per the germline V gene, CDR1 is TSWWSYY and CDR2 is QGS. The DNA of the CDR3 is TGTGCTCTTGGGGAAGGGGTGGGACCGCGGAGCTACTGGGGGATACGGGAACTCATCTTT. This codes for CALGEGVGPRSYWGIRELIF.

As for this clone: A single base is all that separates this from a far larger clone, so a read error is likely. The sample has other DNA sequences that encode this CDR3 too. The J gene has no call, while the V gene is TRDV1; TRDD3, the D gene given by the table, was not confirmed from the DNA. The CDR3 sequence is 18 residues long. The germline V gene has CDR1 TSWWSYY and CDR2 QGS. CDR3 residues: CALGEPADWGIPADKLIF. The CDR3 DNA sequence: TGTGCTCTTGGGGAACCGGCTGACTGGGGGATACCGGCCGATAAACTCATTTTT.

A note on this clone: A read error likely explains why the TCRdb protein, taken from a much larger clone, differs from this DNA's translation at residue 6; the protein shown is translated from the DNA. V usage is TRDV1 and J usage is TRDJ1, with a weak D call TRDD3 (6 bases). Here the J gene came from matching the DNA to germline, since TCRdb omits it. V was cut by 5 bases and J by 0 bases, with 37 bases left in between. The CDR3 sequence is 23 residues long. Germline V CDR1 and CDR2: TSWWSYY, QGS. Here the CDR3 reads CALGNPPGLNFPKDTEYTDKLIF. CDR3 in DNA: TGTGCTCTTGGGAACCCCCCCGGGCTAAACTTCCCGAAGGATACAGAGTACACCGATAAACTCATCTTT.

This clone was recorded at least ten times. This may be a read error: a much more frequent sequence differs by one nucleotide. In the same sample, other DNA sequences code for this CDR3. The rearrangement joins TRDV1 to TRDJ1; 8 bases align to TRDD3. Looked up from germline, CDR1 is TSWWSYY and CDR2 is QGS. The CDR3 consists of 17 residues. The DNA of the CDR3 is TGTGCTCTTGGGGAAGGGAAGGTGGGGGATTTGGCCGATAAGCTCATCTTT. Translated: CALGEGKVGDLADKLIF.

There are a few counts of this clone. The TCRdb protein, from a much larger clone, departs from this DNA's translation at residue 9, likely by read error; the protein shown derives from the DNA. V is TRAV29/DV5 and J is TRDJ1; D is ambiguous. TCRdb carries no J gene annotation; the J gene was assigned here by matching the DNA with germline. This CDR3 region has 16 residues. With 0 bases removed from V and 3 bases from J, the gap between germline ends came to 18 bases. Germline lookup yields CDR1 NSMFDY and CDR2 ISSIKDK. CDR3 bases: TGTGCAGCAAGCGCTCCTCTTAGCAAATGGCCCGATAAACTCATCTTT. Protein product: CAASAPLSKWPDKLIF. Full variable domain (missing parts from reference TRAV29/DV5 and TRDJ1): DQQVKQNSPSLSVQEGRISILNCDYTNSMFDYFLWYKKYPAEGPTFLISISSIKDKNEDGRFTVFLNKSAKHLSLHIVPSQPGDSAVYFCAASAPLSKWPDKLIFGKGTRVTVEP.

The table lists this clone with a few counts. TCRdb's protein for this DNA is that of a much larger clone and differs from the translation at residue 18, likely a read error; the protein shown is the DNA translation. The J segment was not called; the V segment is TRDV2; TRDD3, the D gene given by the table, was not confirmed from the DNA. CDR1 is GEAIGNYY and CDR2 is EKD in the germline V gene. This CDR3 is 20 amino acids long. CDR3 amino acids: CACDTRLGDTRPWDTRQVFF. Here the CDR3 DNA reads TGTGCCTGTGACACCCGGCTGGGGGATACGAGGCCCTGGGACACCCGACAGGTGTTTTTC.

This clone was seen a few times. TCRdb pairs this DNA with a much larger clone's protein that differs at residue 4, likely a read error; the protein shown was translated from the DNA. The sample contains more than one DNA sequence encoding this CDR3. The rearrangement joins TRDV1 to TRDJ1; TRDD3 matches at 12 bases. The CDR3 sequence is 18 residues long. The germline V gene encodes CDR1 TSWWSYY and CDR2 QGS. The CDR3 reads CALRETQELLGDTLKLIF. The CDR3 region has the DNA TGTGCTCTTCGGGAAACGCAGGAACTACTGGGGGATACCCTTAAACTCATCTTT.

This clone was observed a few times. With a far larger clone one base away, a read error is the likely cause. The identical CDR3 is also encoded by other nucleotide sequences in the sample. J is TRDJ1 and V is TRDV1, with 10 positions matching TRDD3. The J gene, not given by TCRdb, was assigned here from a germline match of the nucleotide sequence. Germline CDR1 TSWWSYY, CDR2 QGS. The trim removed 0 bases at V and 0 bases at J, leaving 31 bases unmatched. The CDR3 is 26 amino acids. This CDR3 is CALGELGVKGFSTGGFSHLYTDKLIF. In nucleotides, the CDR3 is TGTGCTCTTGGGGAACTAGGAGTCAAGGGCTTTTCGACTGGGGGATTCTCACACCTGTACACCGATAAACTCATCTTT.

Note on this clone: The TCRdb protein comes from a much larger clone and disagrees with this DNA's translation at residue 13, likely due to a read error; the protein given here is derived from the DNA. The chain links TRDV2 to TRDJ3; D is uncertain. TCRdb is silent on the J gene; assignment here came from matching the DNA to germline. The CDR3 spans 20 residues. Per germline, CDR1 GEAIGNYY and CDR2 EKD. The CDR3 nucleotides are TGTGCCTGTGACACTCTCAAGACCGACGAGAGCTCCCGGGACACCCGACAGATGTTTTTC. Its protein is CACDTLKTDESSRDTRQMFF.

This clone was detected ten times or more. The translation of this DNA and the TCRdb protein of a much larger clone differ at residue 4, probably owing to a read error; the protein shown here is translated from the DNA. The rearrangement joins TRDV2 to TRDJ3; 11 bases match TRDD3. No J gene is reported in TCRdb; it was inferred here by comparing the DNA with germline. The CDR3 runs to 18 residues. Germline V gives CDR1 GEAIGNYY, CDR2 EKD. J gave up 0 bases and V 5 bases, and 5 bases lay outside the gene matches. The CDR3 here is CACGNTGGYSWDTRQMFF. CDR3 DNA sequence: TGTGCCTGTGGCAATACTGGGGGATACTCCTGGGACACCCGACAGATGTTTTTC.

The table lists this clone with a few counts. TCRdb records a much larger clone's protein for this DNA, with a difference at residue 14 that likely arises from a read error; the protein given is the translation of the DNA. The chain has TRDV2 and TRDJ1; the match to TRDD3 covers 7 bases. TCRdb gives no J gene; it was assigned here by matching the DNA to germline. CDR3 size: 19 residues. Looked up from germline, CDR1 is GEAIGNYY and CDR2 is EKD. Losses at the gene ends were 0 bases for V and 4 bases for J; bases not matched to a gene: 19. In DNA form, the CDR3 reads TGTGCCTGTGACACCACCTCAGGATACGTAAAGAAGGACATCGATAAACTCATCTTT. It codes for CACDTTSGYVKKDIDKLIF.

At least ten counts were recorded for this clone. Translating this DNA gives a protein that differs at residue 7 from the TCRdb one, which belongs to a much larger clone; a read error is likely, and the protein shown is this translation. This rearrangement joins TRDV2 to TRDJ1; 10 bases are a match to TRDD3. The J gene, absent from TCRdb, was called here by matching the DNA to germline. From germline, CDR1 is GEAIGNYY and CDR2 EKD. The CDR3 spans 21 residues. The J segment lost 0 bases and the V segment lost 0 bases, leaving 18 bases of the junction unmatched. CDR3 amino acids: CACDTVPPPTVLGDHTDKLIF. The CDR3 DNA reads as TGTGCCTGTGACACCGTCCCACCTCCGACCGTACTGGGGGATCACACCGATAAACTCATCTTT.

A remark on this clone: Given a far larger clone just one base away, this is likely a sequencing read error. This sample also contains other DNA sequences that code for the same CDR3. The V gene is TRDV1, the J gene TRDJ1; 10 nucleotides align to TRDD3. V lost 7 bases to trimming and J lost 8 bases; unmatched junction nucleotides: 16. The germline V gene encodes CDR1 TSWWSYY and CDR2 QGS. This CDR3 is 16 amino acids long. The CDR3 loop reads CALVFGPLGDISKLIF. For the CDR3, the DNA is TGTGCTCTTGTGTTCGGCCCCCTGGGGGATATCTCCAAACTCATCTTT.

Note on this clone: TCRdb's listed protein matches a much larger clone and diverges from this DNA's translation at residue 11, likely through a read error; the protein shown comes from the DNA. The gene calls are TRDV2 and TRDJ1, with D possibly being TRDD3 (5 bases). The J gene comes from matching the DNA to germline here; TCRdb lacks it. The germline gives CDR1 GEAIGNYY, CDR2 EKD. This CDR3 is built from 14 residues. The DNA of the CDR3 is TGTGCCTGTGACCCTAAAACGGGGACCGATAGACTCATCTTT. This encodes CACDPKTGTDRLIF.

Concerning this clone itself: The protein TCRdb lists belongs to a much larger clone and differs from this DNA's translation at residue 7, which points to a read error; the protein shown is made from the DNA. The CDR3 bases are TGTGCCTGTGACACAAGTCAGGGGATACGAGACGATAAACTCATCTTT. Translated, it gives CACDTSQGIRDDKLIF. This chain links TRDV2 with TRDJ1; TRDD3 agrees at 9 bases. The J gene was not available in TCRdb and was assigned here by matching the DNA to germline segments. The CDR3 loop spans 16 amino acids. The junction had 9 bases not matched to a gene; V was cut back by 1 base and J by 4 bases. Germline V gives CDR1 GEAIGNYY, CDR2 EKD.

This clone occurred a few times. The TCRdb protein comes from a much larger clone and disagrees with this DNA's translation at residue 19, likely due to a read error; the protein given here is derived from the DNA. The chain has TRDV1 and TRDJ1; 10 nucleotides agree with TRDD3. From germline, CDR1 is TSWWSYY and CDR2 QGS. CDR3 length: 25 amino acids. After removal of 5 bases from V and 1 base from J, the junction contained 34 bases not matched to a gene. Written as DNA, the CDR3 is TGTGCTCTTGGGACTCAAGGCCTTTCACCTTTTTTCTGGGGGATAACATCTGGATGCACCGATAAACTCATCTTT. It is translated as CALGTQGLSPFFWGITSGCTDKLIF.

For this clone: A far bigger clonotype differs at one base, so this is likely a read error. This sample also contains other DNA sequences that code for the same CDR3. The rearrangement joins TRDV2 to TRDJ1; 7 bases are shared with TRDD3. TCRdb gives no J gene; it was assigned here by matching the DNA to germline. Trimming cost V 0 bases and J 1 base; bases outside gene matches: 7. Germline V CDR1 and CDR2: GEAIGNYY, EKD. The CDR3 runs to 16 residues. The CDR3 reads CACDTLGISLTDKLIF. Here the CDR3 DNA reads TGTGCCTGTGACACCCTGGGGATATCTCTCACCGATAAACTCATCTTT.

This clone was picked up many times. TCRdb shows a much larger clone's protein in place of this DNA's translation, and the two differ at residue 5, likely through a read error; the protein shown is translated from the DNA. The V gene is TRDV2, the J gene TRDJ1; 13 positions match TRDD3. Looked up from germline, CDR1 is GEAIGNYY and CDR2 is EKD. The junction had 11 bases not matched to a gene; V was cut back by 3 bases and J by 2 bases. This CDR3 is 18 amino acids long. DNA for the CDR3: TGTGCCTGTGACCCCTTGTTACTGGGGGATACGAAGACCGATAAACTCATCTTT. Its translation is CACDPLLLGDTKTDKLIF.